This entry features one T cell receptor (beta chain) sequence. The data stem from a study of T cells expressing NK-cell markers. Whole-study context: Investigators obtained TCR beta repertoires from sorted CD3+CD56+NKG2C+, CD3+CD56+NKG2C- and CD3+CD56-NKG2C+ T cells. Within the sequenced cohort of eight donors, seven exhibited HCMV seropositivity and one was seronegative.

After re-calling the 5' RACE reads, TCRdb lists one entry per CDR3 protein, DNA absent. The clone table shows about 390,000 distinct CDR3 sequences, with the ten largest holding about 10%. The CDR3 is made up of 14 amino acids. From germline, CDR1 is SGHAT and CDR2 FQNNGV. The TCR comes from a woman in her fifties or sixties in good health. Sequenced input: blood T cells: a sorted CD56 or NKG2C T cell subset, CD4+ or CD8+ T cells, or bulk PBMC T cells (not recorded which). The J gene is TRBJ2-2, the V gene TRBV11-2; with no DNA, the TCRdb D assignment of TRBD1 cannot be verified. Here the CDR3 reads CASRQGADTGELFF.